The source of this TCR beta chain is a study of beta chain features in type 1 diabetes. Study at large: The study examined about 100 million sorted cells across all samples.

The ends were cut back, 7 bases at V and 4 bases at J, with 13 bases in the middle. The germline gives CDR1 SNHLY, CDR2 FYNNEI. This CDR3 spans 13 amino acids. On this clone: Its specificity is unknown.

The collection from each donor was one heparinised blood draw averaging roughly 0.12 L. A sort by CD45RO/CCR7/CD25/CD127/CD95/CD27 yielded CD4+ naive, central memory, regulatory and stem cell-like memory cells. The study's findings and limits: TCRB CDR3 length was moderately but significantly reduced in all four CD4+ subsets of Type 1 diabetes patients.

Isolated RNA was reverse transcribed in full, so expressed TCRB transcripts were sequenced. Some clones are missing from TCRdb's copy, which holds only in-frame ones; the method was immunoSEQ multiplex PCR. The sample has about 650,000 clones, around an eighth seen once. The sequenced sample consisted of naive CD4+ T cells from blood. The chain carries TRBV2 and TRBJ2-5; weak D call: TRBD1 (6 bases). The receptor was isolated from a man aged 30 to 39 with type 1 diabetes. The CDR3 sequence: CASNPQGSETQYF. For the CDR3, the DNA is TGTGCCAGCAATCCACAGGGTTCAGAGACCCAGTACTTC.